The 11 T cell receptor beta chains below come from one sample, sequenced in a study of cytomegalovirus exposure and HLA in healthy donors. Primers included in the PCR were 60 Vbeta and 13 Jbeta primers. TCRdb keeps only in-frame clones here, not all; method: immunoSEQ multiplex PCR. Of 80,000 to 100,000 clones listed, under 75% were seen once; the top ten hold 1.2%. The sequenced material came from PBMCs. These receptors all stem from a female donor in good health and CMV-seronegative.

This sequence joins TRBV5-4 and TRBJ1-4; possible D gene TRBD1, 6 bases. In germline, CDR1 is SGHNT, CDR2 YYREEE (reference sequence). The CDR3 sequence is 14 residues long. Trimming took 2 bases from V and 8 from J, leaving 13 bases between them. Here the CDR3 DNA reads TGTGCCAGCAGCTTCATGGGGGCGACGGAAAAACTGTTTTTT. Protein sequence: CASSFMGATEKLFF.

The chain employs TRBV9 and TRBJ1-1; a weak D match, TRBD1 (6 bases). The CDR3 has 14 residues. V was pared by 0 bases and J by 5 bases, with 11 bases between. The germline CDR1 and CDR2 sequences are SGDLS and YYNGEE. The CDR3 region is CASSVGAGATEAFF. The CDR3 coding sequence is TGTGCCAGCAGCGTAGGGGCAGGGGCGACTGAAGCTTTCTTT.

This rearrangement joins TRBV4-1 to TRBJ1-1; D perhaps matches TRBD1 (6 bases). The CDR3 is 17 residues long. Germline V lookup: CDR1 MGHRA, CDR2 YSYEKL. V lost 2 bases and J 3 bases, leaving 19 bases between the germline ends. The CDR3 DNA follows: TGCGCCAGCAGCCAACGACGGCAGGGGCTAGGGGACACTGAAGCTTTCTTT. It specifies CASSQRRQGLGDTEAFF.

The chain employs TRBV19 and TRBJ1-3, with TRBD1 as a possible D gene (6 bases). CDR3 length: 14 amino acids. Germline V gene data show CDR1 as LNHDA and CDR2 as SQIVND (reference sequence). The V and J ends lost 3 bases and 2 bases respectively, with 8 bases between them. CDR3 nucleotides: TGTGCCAGTAGTATGGGGACACCTGGAAACACCATATATTTT. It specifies CASSMGTPGNTIYF.

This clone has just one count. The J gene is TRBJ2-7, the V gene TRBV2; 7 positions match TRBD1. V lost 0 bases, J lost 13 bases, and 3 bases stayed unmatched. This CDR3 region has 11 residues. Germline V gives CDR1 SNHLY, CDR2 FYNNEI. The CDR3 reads CASSEADREYF. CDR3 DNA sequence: TGTGCCAGCAGTGAAGCCGACAGGGAATACTTC.

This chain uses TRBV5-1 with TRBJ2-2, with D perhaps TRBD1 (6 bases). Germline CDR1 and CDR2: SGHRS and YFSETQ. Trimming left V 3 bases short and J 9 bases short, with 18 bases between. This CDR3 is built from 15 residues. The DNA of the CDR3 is TGCGCCAGCAGCTCAGTGACAGGAGGTAGAAGGGAGCTGTTTTTT. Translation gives CASSSVTGGRRELFF.

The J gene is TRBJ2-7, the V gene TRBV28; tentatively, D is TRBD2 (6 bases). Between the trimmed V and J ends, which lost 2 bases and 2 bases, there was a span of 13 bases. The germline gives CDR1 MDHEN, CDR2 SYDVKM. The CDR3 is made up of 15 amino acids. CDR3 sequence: CASSLGLASTYEQYF. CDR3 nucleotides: TGTGCCAGCAGTTTAGGTCTAGCGAGTACCTACGAGCAGTACTTC.

The CDR3 reads CASSLGQGRRYTF. The CDR3 nucleotides read TGTGCCAGCAGCTTAGGACAGGGCAGGCGCTACACCTTC. This sequence joins TRBV5-8 and TRBJ1-2; 8 bases align to TRBD1. This CDR3 spans 13 amino acids. The germline V gene encodes CDR1 SGHTS and CDR2 YDEGEE. The trim removed 2 bases at V and 9 bases at J, leaving 6 bases unmatched.

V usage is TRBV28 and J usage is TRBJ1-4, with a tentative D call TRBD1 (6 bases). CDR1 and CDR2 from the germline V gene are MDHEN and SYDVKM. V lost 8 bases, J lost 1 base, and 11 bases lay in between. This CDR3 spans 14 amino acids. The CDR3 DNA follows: TGTGCCAGCTCCCAACAGGGAACTAATGAAAAACTGTTTTTT. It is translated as CASSQQGTNEKLFF.

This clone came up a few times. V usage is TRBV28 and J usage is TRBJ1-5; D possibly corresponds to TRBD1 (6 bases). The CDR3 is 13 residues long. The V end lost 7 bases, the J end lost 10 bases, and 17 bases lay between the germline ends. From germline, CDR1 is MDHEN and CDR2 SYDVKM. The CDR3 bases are TGTGCCAGCATCGAGGGGGGGATCGAACCCCAGCATTTT. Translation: CASIEGGIEPQHF. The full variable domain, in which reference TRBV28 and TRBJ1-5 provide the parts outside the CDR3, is DVKVTQSSRYLVKRTGEKVFLECVQDMDHENMFWYRQDPGLGLRLIYFSYDVKMKEKGDIPEGYSVSREKKERFSLILESASTNQTSMYLCASIEGGIEPQHFGDGTRLSIL.

The CDR3 region has the DNA TGCGCCAGCAGTTCGGGGGGTTCTAACACCATATATTTT. It translates to CASSSGGSNTIYF. The V and J genes are TRBV5-1 and TRBJ1-3; possibly TRBD1 for D (5 bases). Per germline, CDR1 SGHRS and CDR2 YFSETQ. CDR3 size: 13 residues. V was clipped by 5 bases and J by 7 bases, with 13 bases between them.